This TCR beta chain was recovered during a study of tumor-infiltrating lymphocytes in primary liver carcinoma. Study at large: The cohort included men and women aged 30 to 69 years.

From around 530 ng of total RNA, TCR beta-specific cDNA was reverse-transcribed using a constant-region primer. Libraries covering TCR beta were generated through three nested multiplex PCR rounds (using a slightly modified ARM-PCR). Each of the first two PCR rounds ran around 10 cycles with TRBV1-TRBV30 forward and C-beta reverse primers. TCRdb independently ran MiXCR on the multiplex PCR reads; one entry per CDR3 protein. This table has 80,000 to 100,000 distinct CDR3 sequences, approximately 68% appearing once. Each 20-30 mg portion of unsorted bulk tissue served as the source for co-extraction of RNA and DNA. V was trimmed by 6 bases and J by 0 bases, leaving 15 bases between them. The CDR3 totals 15 residues. Points from the study as a whole: Pairs of tumor regions overlapped more than tumor-adjacent and tumor-blood pairs did. Blood's top-250-clone fraction was significantly lower than that of tumors (p = 0.039).

Remarks on this clonotype: The antigen remains undetermined. This may be a read error: a much more frequent sequence differs by one nucleotide. A read error is likely, as this CDR3 ends without the conserved phenylalanine or tryptophan.

Sequencing input: tumor-adjacent normal liver tissue. This clonotype was sampled from a man aged 35 to 55 with primary liver carcinoma and hepatitis B virus infection. The chain has TRBV12-3 or TRBV12-4 and TRBJ2-7; D perhaps matches TRBD2 (6 bases). Written as DNA, the CDR3 is TGTGCCAGCAGCACCAGCGTGACTAGCTCCTACGAGCAGTACTTA. Translating gives CASSTSVTSSYEQYL.